Below, 22 T cell receptor beta chains from the same sample are listed, as sequenced in a study of identical twins' blood T cells. TCRdb itself ran the 5' RACE reads through MiXCR, one entry per CDR3 protein. The top ten hold 6% to 7% of the sample, which has hundreds of thousands of distinct CDR3 sequences, 25% to 35% seen once. The sequenced material came from PBMCs. The receptors were gathered from a woman aged 18-50 years in good health.

This rearrangement joins TRBV2 to TRBJ1-2; D is uncertain. Germline CDR1 and CDR2: SNHLY and FYNNEI. Trimming cost V 5 bases and J 6 bases, with 16 bases left between them. CDR3 length: 14 residues. The CDR3 bases are TGTGCCAGCAGTATAGGGAGAAGTCCAAATGGCTACACCTTC. This gives the protein CASSIGRSPNGYTF.

Comments on this clonotype: Mismatch with germline at one junction end may stem from a read error. The J gene is TRBJ1-5, the V gene TRBV20-1; 8 nucleotides align to TRBD1. CDR1 and CDR2 from the germline V gene are DFQATT and SNEGSKA (reference sequence). The CDR3 has 13 amino acids. For the CDR3, the DNA is TGCAGTGCTAGTGACAGGGGTAGTCAGCCCGAGCATTTT. Its translation is CSASDRGSQPEHF.

The chain recombines TRBV20-1 with TRBJ2-1; D ambiguous. This CDR3 spans 14 amino acids. The V end was cut by 2 bases, the J end by 0 bases, with 8 bases between. Germline V gene data show CDR1 as DFQATT and CDR2 as SNEGSKA (reference sequence). The CDR3 DNA follows: TGCAGTGCTAGACCCAGAACCTCCTACAATGAGCAGTTCTTC. It specifies CSARPRTSYNEQFF.

The chain carries TRBV3-1 and TRBJ1-1; a possible D gene is TRBD1 (5 bases). Per germline, CDR1 LGHDT and CDR2 YNNKEL (reference sequence). This CDR3 has 14 residues. With 2 bases removed from V and 3 bases from J, the gap between germline ends came to 10 bases. CDR3 region: CASSQQGGYTEAFF. CDR3 coding DNA: TGTGCCAGCAGCCAACAGGGTGGGTACACTGAAGCTTTCTTT.

This clonotype was seen ten or more times. The V and J genes are TRBV20-1 and TRBJ2-3; TRBD2 matches 10 bases. Germline lookup yields CDR1 DFQATT and CDR2 SNEGSKA (reference sequence). The CDR3 length is 13 residues. V lost 4 bases, J lost 4 bases, and 2 bases stayed unmatched. The DNA for the CDR3 is TGCAGTGCTACTAGCGGGAGCCCAGATACGCAGTATTTT. Protein: CSATSGSPDTQYF.

V and J are TRBV29-1 and TRBJ1-2, with D possibly matching TRBD1 (5 bases). CDR1 and CDR2 from the germline V gene are SQVTM and ANQGSEA. Deletions cut 5 bases from V and 8 bases from J, with 9 bases between. This CDR3 contains 10 residues. In DNA, the CDR3 is TGCAGCGTTATGGGGGAAGGCTACACCTTC. This sequence encodes CSVMGEGYTF.

The chain has TRBV7-9 and TRBJ1-2; 7 nucleotides align to TRBD1. Germline values: CDR1 SEHNR, CDR2 FQNEAQ (reference sequence). The CDR3 runs 21 residues. J was trimmed by 3 bases and V by 3 bases; bases with no gene match: 25. For the CDR3, the DNA is TGTGCCAGCAGCTTCGGTCGCGGGGCAGGTGAAACAGGGGAAGTCTACTATGGCTACACCTTC. Protein: CASSFGRGAGETGEVYYGYTF.

About this clonotype itself: A junction end diverges from the germline sequence, so it may reflect a read error. This rearrangement joins TRBV20-1 to TRBJ2-1, with a weak D call TRBD1 (6 bases). This CDR3 is built from 17 residues. Germline-derived CDR1 and CDR2 are DFQATT and SNEGSKA (reference sequence). The CDR3 nucleotides are TGCAGTGCCAGAGGGACACCAGCTACGAGCTCCTACAATGAGCAGTTCTTC. Protein sequence: CSARGTPATSSYNEQFF.

With respect to this clonotype: This clone may be a read error of a much larger clone one base away. The J gene is TRBJ2-1, the V gene TRBV15, with D maybe TRBD2 (6 bases). V dropped 5 bases and J dropped 6 bases, with 17 bases sitting between them. The CDR3 is 15 amino acids. Germline CDR1 is LNHNV and CDR2 is YYDKDF (reference sequence). The CDR3 reads CATSGPGEVGNEQFF. The CDR3 nucleotides read TGTGCCACCAGCGGTCCGGGGGAGGTTGGCAATGAGCAGTTCTTC.

This clonotype was found a few times. The chain couples TRBV10-2 to TRBJ1-2; D is uncertain. Germline CDR1 and CDR2: WSHSY and SAAADI. The CDR3 is made up of 14 amino acids. V lost 4 bases and J lost 0, with 9 bases in between. The chain's CDR3 is CASSGRNSNYGYTF. The CDR3 DNA is TGCGCCAGCAGTGGGAGGAATTCTAACTATGGCTACACCTTC.

A few counts support this clonotype. This chain links TRBV20-1 with TRBJ1-2; 7 positions agree with TRBD1. V lost 6 bases, J lost 6 bases, and 13 bases stayed unmatched. Germline lookup yields CDR1 DFQATT and CDR2 SNEGSKA (reference sequence). This CDR3 comprises 14 residues. CDR3 region: CSAIDRVIQDGYTF. The CDR3 DNA sequence: TGCAGTGCAATCGACAGGGTCATTCAAGATGGCTACACCTTC.

The chain is built from TRBV4-3 and TRBJ2-1; possible D gene TRBD2, 5 bases. The V end lost 0 bases, the J end lost 8 bases, and 11 bases lay between the germline ends. CDR1 is LGHNA, CDR2 YSLEER, per germline. The CDR3 loop spans 14 amino acids. The CDR3 DNA sequence: TGCGCCAGCAGCCAAGAATCCGGAGGCGATGAGCAGTTCTTC. Translated: CASSQESGGDEQFF.

The chain recombines TRBV7-3 with TRBJ1-1; D call uncertain. The germline V and J ends were trimmed by 5 bases and 5 bases, with 21 bases remaining between them. The germline gives CDR1 SGHTA, CDR2 FQGTGA. CDR3 length equals 16 residues. The CDR3: CASSPGPLGSWTEAFF. In nucleotides, the CDR3 is TGTGCCAGCAGCCCCGGCCCCCTGGGTTCTTGGACTGAAGCTTTCTTT.

This clonotype has only a few counts. The chain carries TRBV18 and TRBJ2-7, with 7 bases identical to TRBD2. V dropped 3 bases and J dropped 6; count of bases not matched to a gene: 8. CDR1 and CDR2 from the germline V gene are KGHSH and LQKENI. The CDR3 extends over 14 amino acids. The CDR3 DNA reads as TGTGCCAGCTCACCTCCGGGAGGAGGCCTCGAGCAGTACTTC. It encodes CASSPPGGGLEQYF.

The chain is built from TRBV6-2 or TRBV6-3 and TRBJ2-3; 9 bases fit TRBD2. Germline lookup yields CDR1 MNHEY and CDR2 SVGEGT. V shed 7 bases, J shed 3 bases, and the junction held 11 bases outside the gene matches. The CDR3 runs to 16 residues. The CDR3 sequence: CASTKRRTSETDTQYF. As DNA, the CDR3 is TGTGCCAGCACTAAACGGAGGACTAGCGAGACAGATACGCAGTATTTT.

This clonotype was seen ten or more times. The chain employs TRBV20-1 and TRBJ2-3; the D call may be TRBD1 or TRBD2 (5 bases each). CDR3 length: 11 residues. Germline CDR1 and CDR2: DFQATT and SNEGSKA (reference sequence). Trimming cost V 3 bases and J 9 bases, with 10 bases left between them. DNA of the CDR3: TGCAGTGCTAGTAGGGGAGTGACGCAGTATTTT. It translates to CSASRGVTQYF.

The CDR3 protein is CASSHYTGVETQYF. The DNA of the CDR3 is TGTGCCAGCAGCCATTATACAGGGGTAGAGACCCAGTACTTC. V and J are TRBV14 and TRBJ2-5, with 7 bases aligning to TRBD1. Germline CDR1 SGHDN, CDR2 FVKESK. This CDR3 region has 14 residues. The V gene end was trimmed by 3 bases and the J gene end by 4 bases; junction bases not matched to a gene: 5.

This clonotype was counted a few times. The V call is TRBV11-2, the J call TRBJ2-3; 12 nucleotides agree with TRBD2. CDR1 is SGHAT and CDR2 is FQNNGV in the germline V gene. The CDR3 sequence is 16 residues long. After removal of 5 bases from V and 2 bases from J, the junction contained 5 bases not matched to a gene. The CDR3 loop reads CASSPGLAGYTDTQYF. Here the CDR3 DNA reads TGTGCCAGCAGCCCGGGACTAGCGGGTTACACAGATACGCAGTATTTT.

This chain uses TRBV5-1 with TRBJ1-4; possible D gene TRBD1, 5 bases. CDR3 length equals 14 residues. Trimming pared 0 bases from V and 8 bases from J, leaving 11 bases between. Germline V gene lookup returns CDR1 SGHRS and CDR2 YFSETQ. The CDR3 DNA reads TGCGCCAGCAGCTTGGGCCAGGGAGACGAAAAACTGTTTTTT. Translated: CASSLGQGDEKLFF.

The gene calls are TRBV20-1 and TRBJ1-2; the D is unclear. Per germline, CDR1 DFQATT and CDR2 SNEGSKA (reference sequence). The CDR3 extends over 12 amino acids. Trimming left V 6 bases short and J 5 bases short, with 13 bases between. The CDR3, as DNA: TGCAGTGCCGCATGGCAGACTTATGGCTACACCTTC. Protein: CSAAWQTYGYTF.

This clonotype turned up a few times. This chain joins TRBV20-1 and TRBJ1-5; D not resolved. Trimming left V 6 bases short and J 2 bases short, with 8 bases between. This CDR3 contains 12 residues. In germline, CDR1 is DFQATT, CDR2 SNEGSKA (reference sequence). As DNA, the CDR3 is TGCAGTGCCAGTATAGGCAATCAGCCCCAGCATTTT. It codes for CSASIGNQPQHF.

A remark on this clonotype: No conserved phenylalanine or tryptophan ends this CDR3, so it is likely a read error. The chain joins TRBV3-1 to TRBJ1-5; D gene ambiguous. Germline CDR1 and CDR2: LGHDT and YNNKEL (reference sequence). V lost 3 bases to trimming and J lost 3 bases, with 15 bases between them. The CDR3 length is 16 residues. The DNA of the CDR3 is TGTGCCAGCAGCCAGGACGCGGGGTTGAACAATCAGCCCCAGCATTCT. Its translation: CASSQDAGLNNQPQHS.